These 23 T cell receptor beta chains were all obtained from the same sample, sequenced in a study of cytomegalovirus exposure and HLA in healthy donors. Primers included in the PCR were 60 Vbeta and 13 Jbeta primers. TCRdb's table, derived via immunoSEQ multiplex PCR, lists solely in-frame clones and lacks some. The sample has approximately 150,000 clones; 65% to 85% are singletons. Sequenced material: PBMCs. The receptors were gathered from a male donor in good health and CMV-seronegative.

V and J are TRBV7-8 and TRBJ1-1, with 10 bases lining up with TRBD1. Germline CDR1 reads SGHVS; CDR2 reads FQNEAQ. V trimming: 5 bases; J trimming: 5 bases; junction bases outside the gene matches: 14. The CDR3 contains 17 residues. The CDR3 region has the DNA TGTGCCAGCAGCCCCAGACCCTTCGACAGGGGGCATACTGAAGCTTTCTTT. As protein: CASSPRPFDRGHTEAFF.

This chain uses TRBV27 with TRBJ2-1, with D uncertain. Germline-derived CDR1 and CDR2 are MNHEY and SMNVEV (reference sequence). With 5 bases removed from V and 4 bases from J, the gap between germline ends came to 18 bases. This CDR3 is 16 amino acids long. The DNA of the CDR3 is TGTGCCAGCAGTCCCCTTGCGGTCCACAATTACAATGAGCAGTTCTTC. Protein product: CASSPLAVHNYNEQFF.

The chain joins TRBV6-6 to TRBJ1-1; D remains ambiguous. V was shortened by 2 bases and J by 0 bases, with 7 bases between the two germline ends. Germline V gives CDR1 MNHNY, CDR2 SVGAGI (reference sequence). This CDR3 has 14 amino acids. For the CDR3, the DNA is TGTGCCAGCAGTTACGCGGGGTTGAACACTGAAGCTTTCTTT. Protein sequence: CASSYAGLNTEAFF.

The sample holds one count of this clone. The V call is TRBV28, the J call TRBJ2-2, with D possibly being TRBD2 (6 bases). CDR3 length equals 13 residues. Trimming took 5 bases from V and 5 from J, leaving 9 bases between them. In germline, CDR1 is MDHEN, CDR2 SYDVKM. Here the CDR3 DNA reads TGTGCCAGCAGTCAGGGAGGAACCGGGGAGCTGTTTTTT. It translates to CASSQGGTGELFF.

This clone was observed a single time. This sequence joins TRBV5-6 and TRBJ2-1; D is perhaps TRBD1 (5 bases). Germline CDR1 SGHDT, CDR2 YYEEEE. Trimming took off 0 bases at V and 8 bases at J, with 9 bases between the two ends. This CDR3 is 13 amino acids long. The CDR3 protein is CASSLEIGDEQFF. The CDR3 DNA sequence: TGTGCCAGCAGCTTGGAAATAGGGGATGAGCAGTTCTTC.

The chain recombines TRBV19 with TRBJ1-1, with D possibly TRBD1 on 6 matching bases. The CDR3 extends over 15 amino acids. Germline V gives CDR1 LNHDA, CDR2 SQIVND (reference sequence). Trimming removed 3 bases from V and 0 bases from J, with 11 bases in between. The CDR3 reads CASSILQGVNTEAFF. The DNA of the CDR3 is TGTGCCAGTAGTATCTTACAGGGCGTGAACACTGAAGCTTTCTTT. Full variable domain (rest looked up from reference TRBV19 and TRBJ1-1): DGGITQSPKYLFRKEGQNVTLSCEQNLNHDAMYWYRQDPGQGLRLIYYSQIVNDFQKGDIAEGYSVSREKKESFPLTVTSAQKNPTAFYLCASSILQGVNTEAFFGQGTRLTVV.

The rearrangement uses TRBV19 and TRBJ1-2; D possibly corresponds to TRBD1 (6 bases). Trimming stripped 6 bases from V and 4 bases from J, with 15 bases between. The CDR3 runs to 14 residues. The V gene's germline CDR1 is LNHDA and CDR2 SQIVND (reference sequence). In nucleotides, the CDR3 is TGTGCCAGTAGGTCGGGGGGGCAAGGCTATGGCTACACCTTC. Protein sequence: CASRSGGQGYGYTF.

This chain connects TRBV11-2 to TRBJ1-2; 7 bases map to TRBD1. There are 15 residues in the CDR3. V shed 3 bases, J shed 0 bases, and the junction held 4 bases outside the gene matches. Germline loops: CDR1 SGHAT, CDR2 FQNNGV. The DNA for the CDR3 is TGTGCCAGCAGCTTTTCCCAGGGGGCTAACTATGGCTACACCTTC. Its translation: CASSFSQGANYGYTF. The whole variable domain, filled in from reference TRBV11-2 and TRBJ1-2, reads EAGVAQSPRYKIIEKRQSVAFWCNPISGHATLYWYQQILGQGPKLLIQFQNNGVVDDSQLPKDRFSAERLKGVDSTLKIQPAKLEDSAVYLCASSFSQGANYGYTFGSGTRLTVV.

The V and J genes are TRBV2 and TRBJ2-1; 11 bases align to TRBD2. Unmatched junction bases numbered 6, after V lost 9 bases and J lost 2 bases. In germline, CDR1 is SNHLY, CDR2 FYNNEI. The CDR3 sequence is 15 residues long. The CDR3: CASGGGLAAYNEQFF. The CDR3 DNA reads as TGTGCCAGTGGGGGGGGACTAGCGGCCTACAATGAGCAGTTCTTC.

J is TRBJ2-5 and V is TRBV4-3; D is possibly TRBD1 (6 bases). CDR3 length equals 16 residues. Trimming removed 0 bases at V and 5 bases at J, with 16 bases between. Germline values: CDR1 LGHNA, CDR2 YSLEER. The CDR3 nucleotides are TGCGCCAGCAGCCAAGATCGTGACCAGGGGTGGGAGACCCAGTACTTC. Amino acids: CASSQDRDQGWETQYF.

The genes are TRBV13 and TRBJ2-7, with TRBD1 matching 8 bases. Trimming at V came to 3 bases and at J to 5 bases, leaving 6 bases not matched to a gene. In germline, CDR1 is PRHDT, CDR2 FYEKMQ (reference sequence). This CDR3 comprises 14 residues. The CDR3 bases are TGTGCCAGCAGCTTCCGGGACAGGTTCCACGAGCAGTACTTC. This encodes CASSFRDRFHEQYF.

This clone was seen more than once but under ten times. This sequence joins TRBV27 and TRBJ1-2, with D perhaps TRBD1 (5 bases). The germline V and J ends were trimmed by 2 bases and 7 bases, with 8 bases remaining between them. Germline V lookup: CDR1 MNHEY, CDR2 SMNVEV (reference sequence). The CDR3 loop spans 12 amino acids. This CDR3 is CASSLKGVGYTF. The CDR3 DNA reads as TGTGCCAGCAGTTTAAAAGGGGTTGGCTACACCTTC.

This clone was picked up one time. V is TRBV29-1 and J is TRBJ2-4; a possible D gene is TRBD2 (5 bases). Trimming removed 5 bases at V and 0 bases at J, with 17 bases between. From germline, CDR1 is SQVTM and CDR2 ANQGSEA. CDR3 size: 16 residues. The CDR3 reads CSVRQRITSAKNIQYF. In DNA, the CDR3 is TGCAGCGTTCGGCAGCGGATCACCTCAGCCAAAAACATTCAGTACTTC.

A few counts support this clone. This CDR3 is CASSFGNTIYF. CDR3 sequence (DNA): TGTGCCAGCAGCTTTGGAAACACCATATATTTT. The chain couples TRBV28 to TRBJ1-3; D gene uncertain. Germline V gene sequence: CDR1 MDHEN, CDR2 SYDVKM. This CDR3 region has 11 residues. V shed 6 bases and J shed 3 bases, with 3 bases lying between them.

J is TRBJ1-2 and V is TRBV5-1; 8 bases align to TRBD1. This CDR3 region has 17 residues. The germline CDR1 and CDR2 sequences are SGHRS and YFSETQ. J gave up 5 bases and V 0 bases, and 12 bases lay outside the gene matches. CDR3 bases: TGCGCCAGCAGCTTGGGGACAGACAGGGGCCATCCGTATGGCTACACCTTC. Protein: CASSLGTDRGHPYGYTF.

Notes on this clone: Mismatch with germline at one junction end may stem from a read error. This chain connects TRBV7-7 to TRBJ2-2; 7 bases are a match to TRBD1. CDR1 is SSHAT, CDR2 FNYEAQ, per germline (reference sequence). CDR3 length: 15 residues. This CDR3 reads CASSAGTANTGELFF. CDR3 bases: TGTGCTAGCAGCGCCGGGACAGCGAACACCGGGGAGCTGTTTTTT. Drawing the rest from reference TRBV7-7 and TRBJ2-2, the complete variable domain is GAGVSQSPRYKVTKRGQDVTLRCDPISSHATLYWYQQALGQGPEFLTYFNYEAQPDKSGLPSDRFSAERPEGSISTLTIQRTEQRDSAMYRCASSAGTANTGELFFGEGSRLTVL.

This chain uses TRBV2 with TRBJ2-7; D is unclear. Germline loops: CDR1 SNHLY, CDR2 FYNNEI. V shed 7 bases and J shed 3 bases, with 7 bases lying between them. The CDR3 runs to 11 residues. The CDR3 loop reads CASTYYYEQYF. The DNA of the CDR3 is TGTGCCAGCACCTATTACTACGAGCAGTACTTC.

The chain joins TRBV19 to TRBJ2-2; D gene uncertain. The ends were cut back, 3 bases at V and 7 bases at J, with 9 bases in the middle. CDR3 size: 13 residues. Germline V gives CDR1 LNHDA, CDR2 SQIVND (reference sequence). CDR3 DNA: TGTGCCAGTAGTATTTTTAGTAGCGGGGAGCTGTTTTTT. As protein: CASSIFSSGELFF.

In its sample, this clone was seen a few times. The gene calls are TRBV15 and TRBJ2-5; no firm D call. CDR1 is LNHNV and CDR2 is YYDKDF in the germline V gene (reference sequence). There are 15 residues in the CDR3. Trimming left V 3 bases short and J 3 bases short, with 14 bases between. In DNA form, the CDR3 reads TGTGCCACCAGCAGCCTCCGAAACACCGAAGAGACCCAGTACTTC. Protein sequence: CATSSLRNTEETQYF.

This chain uses TRBV6-4 with TRBJ2-3; D is undetermined. This CDR3 is built from 13 residues. Trimming took off 6 bases at V and 2 bases at J, with 9 bases between the two ends. Germline CDR1 and CDR2: MRHNA and SNTAGT. The CDR3 coding sequence is TGTGCCAGCAGAGCGCTTTTCACAGATACGCAGTATTTT. Amino acids: CASRALFTDTQYF.

This chain joins TRBV11-2 and TRBJ2-5, with TRBD1 as a possible D gene (7 bases). Germline V lookup: CDR1 SGHAT, CDR2 FQNNGV. The CDR3 sequence is 15 residues long. V was cut by 3 bases and J by 5 bases, with 16 bases left in between. CDR3 nucleotide sequence: TGTGCCAGCAGCTTCAGGGGGGTTCTATGGGAGACCCAGTACTTC. Protein product: CASSFRGVLWETQYF.

This rearrangement joins TRBV4-3 to TRBJ1-5, with a weak D call TRBD1 (5 bases). Germline V gene sequence: CDR1 LGHNA, CDR2 YSLEER. V lost 4 bases, J lost 6 bases, and 10 bases lay in between. There are 13 residues in the CDR3. CDR3 residues: CASSLGRLQPQHF. The DNA of the CDR3 is TGCGCCAGCAGCCTGGGGCGGCTTCAGCCCCAGCATTTT.

The chain carries TRBV7-3 and TRBJ1-2; 8 nucleotides align to TRBD1. Germline trimming cut 5 bases from V and 1 base from J; bases unmatched to any gene: 3. The CDR3 loop spans 14 amino acids. The V gene's germline CDR1 is SGHTA and CDR2 FQGTGA. CDR3: CASSLGQGNYGYTF. The DNA of the CDR3 is TGTGCCAGCAGCCTAGGACAGGGTAACTATGGCTACACCTTC.